These 21 T cell receptor beta chains share one sample of origin, sequenced in a study of cytomegalovirus exposure and HLA in healthy donors. Primers for the PCR totalled 60 Vbeta and 13 Jbeta. Generated by immunoSEQ multiplex PCR, the TCRdb table keeps only in-frame clones and is missing some. Of approximately 130,000 clones listed, roughly four fifths are singletons. Sequencing was done on a sample of PBMCs. Receptors were obtained from a woman between 40 and 50 years old in good health and CMV-seropositive.

The CDR3 spells CASAELAGVYEQYF. In nucleotides, the CDR3 is TGTGCCAGCGCCGAACTAGCGGGAGTATACGAGCAGTACTTC. The rearrangement uses TRBV6-1 and TRBJ2-7; 11 bases align to TRBD2. The germline gives CDR1 MNHNS, CDR2 SASEGT. The CDR3 covers 14 residues. V shed 8 bases, J shed 4 bases, and the junction held 7 bases outside the gene matches.

The V call is TRBV19, the J call TRBJ2-7; weak D call: TRBD1 (6 bases). In germline, CDR1 is LNHDA, CDR2 SQIVND (reference sequence). The length of the CDR3 is 13 residues. Trimming removed 8 bases at V and 0 bases at J, with 11 bases between. The CDR3 reads CASSTGSSYEQYF. The CDR3, as DNA: TGTGCCAGTTCCACAGGGAGCTCCTACGAGCAGTACTTC.

CDR3 bases: TGTGCCAGCAGCTTAGTCGGACTCCCGGCCCAGCAGTACTTC. This codes for CASSLVGLPAQQYF. This sequence joins TRBV13 and TRBJ2-7; the D gene is possibly TRBD2 (5 bases). Trimming took off 1 base at V and 8 bases at J, with 15 bases between the two ends. This CDR3 contains 14 residues. The germline gives CDR1 PRHDT, CDR2 FYEKMQ (reference sequence).

The J gene is TRBJ1-1, the V gene TRBV21-1. TRBV21-1 is designated a pseudogene. The CDR3 loop spans 15 amino acids. The CDR3 sequence: CASSTRTSMNTEAFF. CDR3 nucleotides: TGTGCCAGCAGCACCCGTACTTCGATGAACACTGAAGCTTTCTTT.

This chain uses TRBV25-1 with TRBJ2-5, with 10 bases that match TRBD2. Near its end, the DNA agrees better with TRBJ2-7, so the J call may be wrong. The germline V gene encodes CDR1 MGHDK and CDR2 SYGVNS. This CDR3 is 13 amino acids long. The chain's CDR3 is CASKGLAFYEQYF. DNA for the CDR3: TGTGCCAGCAAGGGACTAGCGTTCTACGAGCAGTACTTC.

The chain combines TRBV13 with TRBJ1-2; D unresolved. Germline V lookup: CDR1 PRHDT, CDR2 FYEKMQ (reference sequence). The CDR3 consists of 13 residues. Trimming took off 0 bases at V and 7 bases at J, with 9 bases between the two ends. CDR3 sequence: CASSLGSSPGYTF. DNA of the CDR3: TGTGCCAGCAGCTTAGGCTCCTCCCCTGGCTACACCTTC.

The gene calls are TRBV2 and TRBJ2-2; D possibly corresponds to TRBD1 (6 bases). Between the trimmed V and J ends, which lost 7 bases and 0 bases, there was a span of 9 bases. The CDR3 sequence is 14 residues long. In germline, CDR1 is SNHLY, CDR2 FYNNEI. CDR3 in amino acids: CASKGDTNTGELFF. The CDR3 DNA follows: TGTGCCAGCAAGGGGGATACGAACACCGGGGAGCTGTTTTTT.

The chain joins TRBV7-3 to TRBJ2-7; the D is unclear. The CDR3 covers 14 residues. With 2 bases removed from V and 0 bases from J, the gap between germline ends came to 8 bases. CDR1 SGHTA and CDR2 FQGTGA come from the germline V gene. DNA of the CDR3: TGTGCCAGCAGCTTACGCTCGAGCTCCTACGAGCAGTACTTC. Its translation is CASSLRSSSYEQYF.

The chain has TRBV19 and TRBJ2-7, with 9 nucleotides matching TRBD1. V lost 6 bases and J lost 3; bases outside the gene matches: 9. CDR1 and CDR2 (germline): LNHDA, SQIVND (reference sequence). The CDR3 loop spans 15 amino acids. The CDR3 is CASSPRDREDYEQYF. DNA for the CDR3: TGTGCCAGTAGCCCGAGGGACAGGGAGGACTACGAGCAGTACTTC.

V and J are TRBV7-8 and TRBJ2-7; 7 nucleotides match TRBD1. The CDR3 runs 14 residues. The V and J ends lost 8 bases and 5 bases, in that order; junction bases with no gene match: 12. Germline CDR1 and CDR2: SGHVS and FQNEAQ. CDR3 region: CASGTTGNLDEQYF. The CDR3 DNA reads as TGTGCCAGCGGAACGACAGGGAATCTGGACGAGCAGTACTTC.

This clone occurred a few times. The chain is built from TRBV19 and TRBJ2-1; 7 bases agree with TRBD1. The CDR3 consists of 15 residues. V lost 8 bases, J lost 4 bases, and 11 bases stayed unmatched. Germline CDR1 LNHDA, CDR2 SQIVND (reference sequence). In DNA, the CDR3 is TGTGCCAGTGCCCAGGGGGACAGATATTACAATGAGCAGTTCTTC. It yields the protein CASAQGDRYYNEQFF.

DNA for the CDR3: TGTGCCAGCAGCTTAATCGGCGCGTGGGAGAAAGGCACAGATACGCAGTATTTT. Protein sequence: CASSLIGAWEKGTDTQYF. The genes are TRBV11-2 and TRBJ2-3, with TRBD2 as a possible D gene (5 bases). Germline loops: CDR1 SGHAT, CDR2 FQNNGV. There are 18 residues in the CDR3. Trimming took 2 bases from V and 1 from J, leaving 19 bases between them.

The rearrangement uses TRBV14 and TRBJ2-5; D is uncertain. The germline V and J ends were trimmed by 2 bases and 4 bases, with 8 bases remaining between them. The germline gives CDR1 SGHDN, CDR2 FVKESK. The CDR3 has 13 residues. The CDR3 DNA is TGTGCCAGCAGCCAACAAACGGGAGAGACCCAGTACTTC. It is translated as CASSQQTGETQYF. The full variable domain, with the rest looked up from reference TRBV14 and TRBJ2-5, is EAGVTQFPSHSVIEKGQTVTLRCDPISGHDNLYWYRRVMGKEIKFLLHFVKESKQDESGMPNNRFLAERTGGTYSTLKVQPAELEDSGVYFCASSQQTGETQYFGPGTRLLVL.

The V and J genes are TRBV7-6 and TRBJ1-5, with 7 nucleotides matching TRBD1. CDR3 length: 15 residues. Germline trimming cut 1 base from V and 6 bases from J; bases unmatched to any gene: 6. Germline CDR1 reads SGHVS; CDR2 reads FNYEAQ. DNA of the CDR3: TGTGCCAGCAGCTTAGACGACAGGGTGGCTCAGCCCCAGCATTTT. Protein sequence: CASSLDDRVAQPQHF.

The chain couples TRBV5-1 to TRBJ1-1; 10 nucleotides match TRBD1. This CDR3 has 16 residues. The V and J ends lost 4 bases and 1 base, in that order; junction bases with no gene match: 7. Germline V gene lookup returns CDR1 SGHRS and CDR2 YFSETQ. CDR3 nucleotides: TGCGCCAGCAGCCCTCGGACAGGGGGGTCGAACACTGAAGCTTTCTTT. It is translated as CASSPRTGGSNTEAFF.

The chain uses TRBV19 and TRBJ2-1; 12 bases match TRBD2. CDR1 LNHDA and CDR2 SQIVND come from the germline V gene (reference sequence). V trimming: 3 bases; J trimming: 7 bases; junction bases outside the gene matches: 7. This CDR3 is built from 16 residues. The CDR3 DNA is TGTGCCAGTAGTATGGGACTAGCGGGTAATAGGAATGAGCAGTTCTTC. Translation gives CASSMGLAGNRNEQFF.

The chain carries TRBV11-2 and TRBJ1-1; D perhaps matches TRBD1 (5 bases). Trimming shortened V by 0 bases and J by 1 base, and 12 bases separated the two germline ends. The V gene's germline CDR1 is SGHAT and CDR2 FQNNGV. CDR3 length: 16 residues. CDR3 protein: CASSLEGQGKNTEAFF. The CDR3 region has the DNA TGTGCCAGCAGCTTAGAAGGGCAGGGCAAGAACACTGAAGCTTTCTTT.

This chain links TRBV7-8 with TRBJ2-3; TRBD2 is a possible D gene (5 bases). The CDR3 is made up of 15 amino acids. V dropped 4 bases and J dropped 2 bases, with 13 bases sitting between them. Germline V gene lookup returns CDR1 SGHVS and CDR2 FQNEAQ. CDR3 sequence: CASSSRGQLTDTQYF. DNA for the CDR3: TGTGCCAGCAGCTCTAGAGGGCAGCTCACAGATACGCAGTATTTT. Combining the CDR3 with reference TRBV7-8 and TRBJ2-3 gives the whole variable domain GAGVSQSPRYKVAKRGQDVALRCDPISGHVSLFWYQQALGQGPEFLTYFQNEAQLDKSGLPSDRFFAERPEGSVSTLKIQRTQQEDSAVYLCASSSRGQLTDTQYFGPGTRLTVL.

About this clone itself: The junction does not match germline at one end; this may be a read error. This specimen includes other DNA sequences encoding the same CDR3. The gene calls are TRBV9 and TRBJ1-1, with no clear D. Germline V lookup: CDR1 SGDLS, CDR2 YYNGEE. The CDR3 contains 15 residues. CDR3 nucleotide sequence: TGCGCCAGCAGCGTAGAGGGAGTAGGGAACACTGAAGCTTTCTTT. It is translated as CASSVEGVGNTEAFF.

This clone was recorded once. The chain joins TRBV27 to TRBJ2-2, with 9 positions matching TRBD1. The V segment lost 6 bases and the J segment 6 bases; nucleotides outside the gene matches: 8. Germline V gives CDR1 MNHEY, CDR2 SMNVEV (reference sequence). The length of the CDR3 is 15 residues. This CDR3 is CASSTGTGLAGELFF. CDR3 coding DNA: TGTGCCAGCAGCACCGGGACAGGGCTTGCCGGGGAGCTGTTTTTT.

This clone was seen only a few times. This chain links TRBV27 with TRBJ2-7; possible D gene TRBD2, 5 bases. V was clipped by 0 bases and J by 3 bases, with 9 bases between them. The germline gives CDR1 MNHEY, CDR2 SMNVEV (reference sequence). This CDR3 contains 14 residues. CDR3 in amino acids: CASSLSASGYEQYF. As DNA, the CDR3 is TGTGCCAGCAGTTTATCAGCCAGCGGCTACGAGCAGTACTTC.